Each of the 9 T cell receptor beta chains below was sequenced from the same sample in a study of OX40 agonist ivuxolimab in advanced cancers. Method: immunoSEQ multiplex PCR; TCRdb's copy keeps in-frame clones and lacks some. Of about 77,000 clones listed, around 83% were seen once; the top ten hold around 0.8%. The specimen comprised CD4+ or CD8+ T cells sorted from blood, sampled in a trial of the OX40 agonist ivuxolimab. These TCRs come from an adult with an advanced solid tumor such as melanoma, head and neck, liver or kidney cancer.

The gene calls are TRBV6-5 and TRBJ1-2, with TRBD1 matching 7 bases. Germline V lookup: CDR1 MNHEY, CDR2 SVGAGI. This CDR3 is built from 13 residues. V lost 5 bases, J lost 2 bases, and 2 bases stayed unmatched. The CDR3 DNA reads as TGTGCCAGCAGTCCGGACAGGAACTATGGCTACACCTTC. Protein: CASSPDRNYGYTF.

This clone was seen just once. The chain employs TRBV7-2 and TRBJ2-7, with a weak D call TRBD1 (5 bases). The germline CDR1 and CDR2 sequences are SGHTA and FQGNSA. V lost 1 base, J lost 4 bases, and 8 bases lay in between. The CDR3 consists of 13 residues. Here the CDR3 reads CASSLGAGYEQYF. CDR3 nucleotides: TGTGCCAGCAGCTTAGGGGCAGGGTACGAGCAGTACTTC.

The chain recombines TRBV30 with TRBJ1-6; perhaps TRBD1 as D (5 bases). Trimming shortened V by 2 bases and J by 9 bases, and 20 bases separated the two germline ends. Germline lookup yields CDR1 GTSNPN and CDR2 SVGIG (reference sequence). CDR3 length equals 16 residues. For the CDR3, the DNA is TGTGCCTGGAGTTTCCCCTTACAGACAGTCGGTTCACCCCTCCACTTT. Protein: CAWSFPLQTVGSPLHF.

In this sample, this clone turned up a few times. V usage is TRBV15 and J usage is TRBJ1-2, with D perhaps matching TRBD1 (5 bases). Trimming removed 5 bases at V and 4 bases at J, with 14 bases between. The CDR3 loop spans 14 amino acids. Germline lookup yields CDR1 LNHNV and CDR2 YYDKDF (reference sequence). The CDR3 bases are TGTGCCACCAGCGGTTTACAGGCTCCCTATGGCTACACCTTC. Encoded protein: CATSGLQAPYGYTF.

The chain couples TRBV5-6 to TRBJ1-4; 7 nucleotides match TRBD1. Germline V gene lookup returns CDR1 SGHDT and CDR2 YYEEEE. The CDR3 loop spans 17 amino acids. Trimming at V came to 0 bases and at J to 0 bases, leaving 5 bases not matched to a gene. CDR3: CASSLALGTATNEKLFF. CDR3 DNA sequence: TGTGCCAGCAGCTTGGCCCTCGGGACAGCAACTAATGAAAAACTGTTTTTT.

This clone has just one count. This sequence joins TRBV5-5 and TRBJ1-1, with 7 nucleotides matching TRBD1. V trimming: 6 bases; J trimming: 1 base; junction bases outside the gene matches: 6. CDR1 is SGHKS, CDR2 YYEKEE, per germline (reference sequence). The CDR3 totals 14 residues. The CDR3 DNA reads TGTGCCAGCAAGTTGACAGGGCCGAACACTGAAGCTTTCTTT. Amino acid sequence: CASKLTGPNTEAFF.

The chain carries TRBV7-2 and TRBJ1-4, with 9 bases that match TRBD1. Germline V gene data show CDR1 as SGHTA and CDR2 as FQGNSA. CDR3 length equals 19 residues. After removal of 0 bases from V and 8 bases from J, the junction contained 16 bases not matched to a gene. CDR3 amino acids: CASSLAGPRLMTGGEKLFF. For the CDR3, the DNA is TGTGCCAGCAGCTTAGCCGGGCCGCGCTTAATGACAGGGGGGGAAAAACTGTTTTTT.

This chain connects TRBV10-3 to TRBJ1-1; D ambiguous. The length of the CDR3 is 15 residues. The germline V gene has CDR1 ENHRY and CDR2 SYGVKD. Deletions cut 6 bases from V and 0 bases from J, with 14 bases between. The CDR3 protein is CAIRSKGDVNTEAFF. DNA of the CDR3: TGTGCCATCAGAAGCAAAGGTGACGTGAACACTGAAGCTTTCTTT.

V and J are TRBV5-1 and TRBJ2-3, with 11 nucleotides matching TRBD1. Germline V gives CDR1 SGHRS, CDR2 YFSETQ. The CDR3 extends over 15 amino acids. J gave up 4 bases and V 0 bases, and 1 base lay outside the gene matches. DNA of the CDR3: TGCGCCAGCAGCTTGGGGACAGGGGGCCCAGATACGCAGTATTTT. This gives the protein CASSLGTGGPDTQYF.